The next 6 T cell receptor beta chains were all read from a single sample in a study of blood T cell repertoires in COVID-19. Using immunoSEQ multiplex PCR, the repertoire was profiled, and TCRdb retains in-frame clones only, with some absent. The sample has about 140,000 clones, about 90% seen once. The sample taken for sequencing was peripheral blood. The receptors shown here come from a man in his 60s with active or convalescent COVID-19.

For the CDR3, the DNA is TGCGCCAGCAGTGGACTAGGGAGTGAGCAGTTCTTC. This sequence encodes CASSGLGSEQFF. V usage is TRBV10-1 and J usage is TRBJ2-1; weak D call: TRBD2 (6 bases). This CDR3 is 12 amino acids long. The germline V gene has CDR1 WNHNN and CDR2 SYGVQD (reference sequence). V shed 4 bases and J shed 9 bases, with 10 bases lying between them.

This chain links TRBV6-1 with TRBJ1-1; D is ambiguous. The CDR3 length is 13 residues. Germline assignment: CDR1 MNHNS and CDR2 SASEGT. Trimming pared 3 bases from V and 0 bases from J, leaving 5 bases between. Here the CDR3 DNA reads TGTGCCAGCAGTGATACATTGAACACTGAAGCTTTCTTT. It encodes CASSDTLNTEAFF.

CDR3 bases: TGTGCCACCAGCAGGTCTGGAAGGGGATCAGCTTTCTTT. Protein product: CATSRSGRGSAFF. The V and J genes are TRBV15 and TRBJ1-1, with D possibly TRBD1 on 5 matching bases. Germline V gene lookup returns CDR1 LNHNV and CDR2 YYDKDF (reference sequence). CDR3 length: 13 amino acids. Trimming took 3 bases from V and 10 from J, leaving 15 bases between them.

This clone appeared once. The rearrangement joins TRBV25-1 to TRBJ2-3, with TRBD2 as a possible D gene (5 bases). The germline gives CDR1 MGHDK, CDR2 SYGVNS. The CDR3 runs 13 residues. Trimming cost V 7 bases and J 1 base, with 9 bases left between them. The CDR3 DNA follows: TGTGCCAGCACATTGCGGGGCACAGATACGCAGTATTTT. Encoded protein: CASTLRGTDTQYF.

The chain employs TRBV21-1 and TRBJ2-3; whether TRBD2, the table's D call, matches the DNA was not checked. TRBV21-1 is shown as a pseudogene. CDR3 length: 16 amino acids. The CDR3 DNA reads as TGTGCCAGCTTAAGGTCGGGGACTAGCGGGATGGATACGCAGTATTTT. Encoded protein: CASLRSGTSGMDTQYF.

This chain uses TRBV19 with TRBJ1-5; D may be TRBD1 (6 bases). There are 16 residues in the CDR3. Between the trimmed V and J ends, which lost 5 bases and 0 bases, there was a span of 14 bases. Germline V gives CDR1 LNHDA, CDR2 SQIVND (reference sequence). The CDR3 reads CASSQTGQISNQPQHF. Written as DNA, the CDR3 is TGTGCCAGTAGTCAGACAGGCCAAATTAGCAATCAGCCCCAGCATTTT.